The next 5 T cell receptor beta chains were all read from a single sample in a study of CD8+CD57+ T cells in acquired aplastic anemia. Only patients with CD8+CD57+ cell expansion on flow cytometry were chosen for sequencing. Investigators profiled TCR beta VDJ and CDR3 from genomic DNA template. Each CDR3 protein is one row after TCRdb ran MiXCR on the reads. Of approximately 470,000 distinct CDR3 sequences listed, roughly 34% are singletons. Sequencing was carried out using sorted CD4+, CD8+, or CD8+CD57+ T cells (not recorded which) from PBMCs. The receptors shown here come from a human donor with aplastic anemia.

J is TRBJ1-1 and V is TRBV24-1, with 7 bases fitting TRBD1. This CDR3 has 11 residues. V lost 10 bases to trimming and J lost 7 bases; unmatched junction nucleotides: 5. Germline-derived CDR1 and CDR2 are KGHDR and SFDVKD. This CDR3 reads CATGTVGEAFF. The DNA for the CDR3 is TGTGCCACGGGGACAGTTGGTGAAGCTTTCTTT.

This clonotype showed up just a few times. The chain employs TRBV20-1 and TRBJ2-2, with 10 bases identical to TRBD1. The germline gives CDR1 DFQATT, CDR2 SNEGSKA (reference sequence). This CDR3 has 15 residues. The V segment lost 0 bases and the J segment 5 bases; nucleotides outside the gene matches: 3. In nucleotides, the CDR3 is TGCAGTGCTAGAGACCGGGACAGGGGTACCGGGGAGCTGTTTTTT. Protein: CSARDRDRGTGELFF.

J is TRBJ1-1 and V is TRBV6-2 or TRBV6-3; 7 bases match TRBD1. The CDR3 covers 16 residues. The V segment lost 2 bases and the J segment 2 bases; nucleotides outside the gene matches: 8. The germline gives CDR1 MNHEY, CDR2 SVGEGT. The CDR3 nucleotides are TGTGCCAGCAGTTACACCCGACAGGGAACAAACACTGAAGCTTTCTTT. Its protein is CASSYTRQGTNTEAFF.

This clonotype was detected a few times. J is TRBJ1-2 and V is TRBV30; 9 bases are shared with TRBD1. With 2 bases clipped from V and 0 bases from J, the junction kept 7 bases outside the gene matches. Germline V lookup: CDR1 GTSNPN, CDR2 SVGIG (reference sequence). The CDR3 loop spans 16 amino acids. The CDR3 loop is CAWSPLGTGTNYGYTF. The CDR3 DNA reads as TGTGCCTGGAGTCCGCTCGGGACAGGGACTAACTATGGCTACACCTTC.

The J gene is TRBJ2-7, the V gene TRBV25-1; D is uncertain. Per the germline V gene, CDR1 is MGHDK and CDR2 is SYGVNS. The V gene lost 5 bases and the J gene lost 5 bases, with 10 bases spanning the gap. The CDR3 runs 12 residues. In nucleotides, the CDR3 is TGTGCCAGCAGTTTAGATTTCCACGAGCAGTACTTC. Translating gives CASSLDFHEQYF.